These T cell receptor beta chains were read from a single sample in a study of shared clonotypes between healthy human individuals. Profiled with immunoSEQ multiplex PCR; TCRdb holds only in-frame clones, not every one. This sample yields about 1.5 million clones, of which roughly 96% are seen a single time; about 1.2% belongs to the top ten. Sequenced material: naive CD4+ T cells sorted from blood. The receptors shown here come from a man younger than 45 in good health. CDR3s include the opening cysteine and the closing phenylalanine or tryptophan. The D gene is left open where the match is weak. Not all rows give a size; the values are once, few, many and, for expanded clones, a class.

NA,TRBJ2-3,NA,TRBV6-1,TGTGCCAGCGCTTGGGGTACAAATACGCAGTATTTT,CASAWGTNTQYF
TRBD2,TRBJ2-1,NA,TRBV5-4,TGTGCCAGCAGCTCCCCGGGGCGGGAGGCGGCCAATGAGCAGTTCTTC,CASSSPGREAANEQFF
NA,TRBJ1-1,NA,TRBV19,TGTGCCAGTAGTATTTTATCCCCCTCTATGAACACTGAAGCTTTCTTT,CASSILSPSMNTEAFF
TRBD2,TRBJ2-2,NA,TRBV9,TGTGCCAGCAGCGTCGGGACTAGCGGAACTACCGGGGAGCTGTTTTTT,CASSVGTSGTTGELFF
NA,TRBJ2-2,NA,TRBV7-2,TGTGCCAGCAGCTTAGGGCGGCCGGGCACCGGGGAGCTGTTTTTT,CASSLGRPGTGELFF
TRBD1,TRBJ1-4,NA,TRBV11-2,TGTGCCAGCAGCTCGGTGGGGGCCAGGGGGGCTAATGAAAAACTGTTTTTT,CASSSVGARGANEKLFF
TRBD1,TRBJ1-3,NA,TRBV7-9,TGTGCCTGCACAGGGGGACCTGGAAACACCATATATTTT,CACTGGPGNTIYF
NA,TRBJ2-1,NA,TRBV5-1,TGCGCCAGCAGCATCTCGGGACTCTACAATGAGCAGTTCTTC,CASSISGLYNEQFF
NA,TRBJ1-3,once,TRBV7-9,TGTGCCAGCAGCCCGAACAGGGTGCACACCATATATTTT,CASSPNRVHTIYF
NA,TRBJ2-3,NA,TRBV1,TGCACAACCTGTCGGCGGGAGGGCCAAGCAGATACGCAGTATTTT,CTTCRREGQADTQYF
TRBD1,TRBJ2-5,NA,TRBV4-3,TGCGCCAGCAGCAGGGGGCCCCAAGAGACCCAGTACTTC,CASSRGPQETQYF
NA,TRBJ2-7,NA,TRBV28,TGTGCCAGCAGACAAGCAGGGATTGAGCAGTACTTC,CASRQAGIEQYF
TRBD2,TRBJ2-1,once,TRBV10-3,TGTGCCATCAGTGAGGATCTAGCGGGGCCCAATGAGCAGTTCTTC,CAISEDLAGPNEQFF
TRBD2,TRBJ2-2,NA,TRBV19,TGTGCCTCCCGAGTTGTTGCGGGAGGATCCGGGGAGCTGTTTTTT,CASRVVAGGSGELFF
NA,TRBJ1-4,NA,TRBV30,TGTGCCTGGAAGGGTACAGATGAAAAACTGTTTTTT,CAWKGTDEKLFF
TRBD2,TRBJ2-7,NA,TRBV4-3,TGCGCCAGCAGCCGCGGTCGGGAGGGCTACGAGCAGTACTTC,CASSRGREGYEQYF
TRBD2,TRBJ2-5,NA,TRBV18,TGTGCCAGCTCACCTCGTACCCTAGCGGGAGGAGAGACCCAGTACTTC,CASSPRTLAGGETQYF
NA,TRBJ1-5,NA,TRBV6-1,TGTGCCAGCATTCGCACAGGGAGTCAGCCCCAGCATTTT,CASIRTGSQPQHF
NA,TRBJ1-1,NA,TRBV30,TGTGCCTGGAGTAAAAGGGGGACGAACACTGAAGCTTTCTTT,CAWSKRGTNTEAFF
NA,TRBJ2-1,NA,TRBV7-2,TGTGCCAGCAGCTTGAGCGGGCCCCCGGGTGCCAATGAGCAGTTCTTC,CASSLSGPPGANEQFF
TRBD1,TRBJ2-2,NA,TRBV27,TGTGCCAGCAGTTTAGACAGGGTGTTCGCGAACACCGGGGAGCTGTTTTTT,CASSLDRVFANTGELFF
NA,TRBJ2-3,NA,TRBV9,TGTGCCAGCAGTTCCGCAGATACGCAGTATTTT,CASSSADTQYF
TRBD1,TRBJ2-1,NA,TRBV5-1,TGCGCCAGCAGCGGGGGACAGGGGAATTACAATGAGCAGTTCTTC,CASSGGQGNYNEQFF
NA,TRBJ2-7,NA,TRBV9,TGTGCCAGCAGCGCTCTGGGGTACTCCTACGAGCAGTACTTC,CASSALGYSYEQYF
TRBD2,TRBJ2-7,NA,TRBV4-3,TGCGCCAGCAGCCGGGGACTAGCGGGAATCTACGAGCAGTACTTC,CASSRGLAGIYEQYF
NA,TRBJ1-1,NA,TRBV6-1,TGTGCCAGCAGAAAGGAACTACAGGGACCGTGGGAAGCTTTCTTT,CASRKELQGPWEAFF
NA,TRBJ2-1,NA,TRBV5-1,TGCGCCAGCAGTTCCCTGGCCTTGAGCTCCTACAATGAGCAGTTCTTC,CASSSLALSSYNEQFF
NA,TRBJ1-1,NA,TRBV27,TGTGCCAGCAGGGCCAACAGGGAGAACACTGAAGCTTTCTTT,CASRANRENTEAFF
TRBD1,TRBJ2-7,NA,TRBV19,TGTGCCAGTAGTAGTCAGACCCGACAGGGTTACGAGCAGTACTTC,CASSSQTRQGYEQYF
NA,TRBJ1-1,NA,TRBV10-3,TGTGCCATCAGTGAGTCGATAGAGTACAACACTGAAGCTTTCTTT,CAISESIEYNTEAFF
TRBD1,TRBJ1-2,NA,TRBV4-1,TGCGCCAGCAGCCGAGCGACAGGGTTTTATGGCTACACCTTC,CASSRATGFYGYTF
TRBD1,TRBJ1-2,NA,TRBV5-1,TGCGCCAGCAGCACGGGACAGGGCCATGGCTACACCTTC,CASSTGQGHGYTF
NA,TRBJ1-1,NA,TRBV7-8,TGTGCCAGCAGCTTAGGCTCAACTGAAGCTTTCTTT,CASSLGSTEAFF
NA,TRBJ2-1,NA,TRBV28,TGTGCCAGCAGTTCCGGCTGGGACGGGAGCACCTACAATGAGCAGTTCTTC,CASSSGWDGSTYNEQFF